The 22 T cell receptor beta chains in this list originate from one sample, sequenced in a study of PD-1 blockade in classical Hodgkin lymphoma. The assay was immunoSEQ multiplex PCR, and TCRdb's table has in-frame clones only and misses some. The sample records fewer than 100,000 clones, about 93% being singletons. Time point defined: cycle 4 day 1 (C4D1), after six to seven weeks of nivolumab. Following autologous stem cell transplantation, relapse occurred in every patient, and exposure to brentuximab vedotin varied. Sample: peripheral blood mononuclear cells (PBMCs), taken before the fourth cycle of nivolumab. Receptor source: a human donor with classical Hodgkin lymphoma.

The chain employs TRBV19 and TRBJ2-5, with D hard to call. The CDR3 extends over 11 amino acids. Per the germline V gene, CDR1 is LNHDA and CDR2 is SQIVND (reference sequence). V shed 0 bases and J shed 4 bases, with 0 bases lying between them. The CDR3 sequence is CASSIEETQYF. In nucleotides, the CDR3 is TGTGCCAGTAGTATAGAAGAGACCCAGTACTTC.

The chain couples TRBV18 to TRBJ2-3; TRBD2 agrees at 7 bases. Trimming removed 5 bases from V and 0 bases from J; junction bases left unmatched: 2. Germline assignment: CDR1 KGHSH and CDR2 LQKENI. There are 14 residues in the CDR3. CDR3 in amino acids: CASSKAGSTDTQYF. The DNA for the CDR3 is TGTGCCAGCTCAAAAGCGGGGAGCACAGATACGCAGTATTTT.

The gene calls are TRBV25-1 and TRBJ2-7, with D possibly TRBD1 on 6 matching bases. The CDR3 sequence is 16 residues long. V was trimmed by 1 base and J by 1 base, leaving 14 bases between them. Germline lookup yields CDR1 MGHDK and CDR2 SYGVNS. This CDR3 reads CASSESRTDWSYEQYF. CDR3 nucleotide sequence: TGTGCCAGCAGTGAATCCCGGACAGACTGGTCCTACGAGCAGTACTTC.

This clone was detected only once. The gene calls are TRBV7-9 and TRBJ2-7; 7 positions match TRBD1. V was pared by 5 bases and J by 2 bases, with 9 bases of the junction left unmatched. In germline, CDR1 is SEHNR, CDR2 FQNEAQ (reference sequence). CDR3 length: 15 residues. In nucleotides, the CDR3 is TGTGCCAGCAGCCCAAAGACCGGGACAGCCTACGAGCAGTACTTC. Amino acid sequence: CASSPKTGTAYEQYF.

The chain recombines TRBV7-9 with TRBJ2-3, with 8 bases that match TRBD2. This CDR3 contains 16 residues. Germline V lookup: CDR1 SEHNR, CDR2 FQNEAQ (reference sequence). With 1 base clipped from V and 4 bases from J, the junction kept 7 bases outside the gene matches. CDR3 protein: CASSLGVAGGADTQYF. The CDR3 nucleotides are TGTGCCAGCAGCTTAGGAGTCGCGGGAGGAGCAGATACGCAGTATTTT.

The chain joins TRBV5-4 to TRBJ1-3; unclear D gene. Trimming removed 1 base from V and 0 bases from J, with 11 bases in between. CDR3 size: 16 residues. CDR1 SGHNT and CDR2 YYREEE come from the germline V gene (reference sequence). The CDR3 sequence is CASSLFTVGSGNTIYF. CDR3 DNA sequence: TGTGCCAGCAGCTTGTTTACAGTTGGCTCTGGAAACACCATATATTTT.

This clone was seen just once. This chain joins TRBV18 and TRBJ2-4; D might be TRBD1 or TRBD2, each matching 5 bases. This CDR3 has 15 amino acids. Germline V CDR1 and CDR2: KGHSH, LQKENI. V lost 2 bases to trimming and J lost 3 bases, with 11 bases between them. The DNA for the CDR3 is TGTGCCAGCTCACCAAGAGGGGTTGGCAAAAACATTCAGTACTTC. It yields the protein CASSPRGVGKNIQYF.

This sequence joins TRBV5-4 and TRBJ2-7; D perhaps matches TRBD1 (6 bases). The germline gives CDR1 SGHNT, CDR2 YYREEE (reference sequence). V lost 0 bases and J lost 3, with 19 bases in between. The CDR3 length is 17 residues. Here the CDR3 reads CASSLGEWGQILYEQYF. CDR3 in DNA: TGTGCCAGCAGCTTGGGGGAGTGGGGACAAATCCTCTACGAGCAGTACTTC.

The chain is built from TRBV27 and TRBJ1-5; D perhaps matches TRBD1 (6 bases). The CDR3 is 14 amino acids. Germline V gene sequence: CDR1 MNHEY, CDR2 SMNVEV (reference sequence). V lost 6 bases and J lost 3, with 12 bases in between. CDR3 amino acids: CASSIGGANQPQHF. The CDR3 region has the DNA TGTGCCAGCAGCATAGGGGGGGCCAATCAGCCCCAGCATTTT.

This clone was counted a few times. The rearrangement links TRBV10-3 to TRBJ2-5, with D possibly called TRBD1 or TRBD2 (5 bases each). Trimming left V 2 bases short and J 6 bases short, with 7 bases between. CDR3 length: 12 residues. In germline, CDR1 is ENHRY, CDR2 SYGVKD. CDR3 in amino acids: CAISEGGKTQYF. CDR3 nucleotide sequence: TGTGCCATCAGTGAGGGGGGTAAGACCCAGTACTTC.

The chain couples TRBV28 to TRBJ2-7, with 12 nucleotides matching TRBD2. The CDR3 contains 15 residues. Germline V lookup: CDR1 MDHEN, CDR2 SYDVKM. Germline trimming cut 5 bases from V and 3 bases from J; bases unmatched to any gene: 5. The CDR3 spells CASSATSGSFYEQYF. The CDR3 region has the DNA TGTGCCAGCAGTGCGACTAGCGGGAGTTTCTACGAGCAGTACTTC.

The chain uses TRBV11-3 and TRBJ2-1; 9 bases match TRBD2. The CDR3 spans 15 residues. Germline CDR1 SGHNT, CDR2 YENEEA. Losses at the gene ends were 2 bases for V and 6 bases for J; bases not matched to a gene: 5. For the CDR3, the DNA is TGTGCCAGCAGCTTAAAAGCTAGCGGGATCAATGAGCAGTTCTTC. Translation gives CASSLKASGINEQFF.

J is TRBJ2-7 and V is TRBV11-2, with 8 positions matching TRBD1. CDR1 is SGHAT, CDR2 FQNNGV, per germline. After removal of 3 bases from V and 3 bases from J, the junction contained 13 bases not matched to a gene. The CDR3 runs 17 residues. CDR3 protein: CASSLAGQGAASYEQYF. Here the CDR3 DNA reads TGTGCCAGCAGCTTGGCAGGACAGGGCGCAGCTAGCTACGAGCAGTACTTC.

This chain links TRBV5-4 with TRBJ2-3, with D possibly being TRBD1 or TRBD2 (6 bases each). Between the trimmed V and J ends, which lost 3 bases and 6 bases, there was a span of 14 bases. The germline V gene encodes CDR1 SGHNT and CDR2 YYREEE (reference sequence). The CDR3 totals 14 residues. In DNA, the CDR3 is TGTGCCAGCAGCTCTTTACGGGGGCCCGATACGCAGTATTTT. Amino acids: CASSSLRGPDTQYF.

The V and J genes are TRBV29-1 and TRBJ2-6; D is possibly TRBD1 (5 bases). Trimming removed 2 bases at V and 0 bases at J, with 14 bases between. The CDR3 is 17 amino acids. The germline CDR1 and CDR2 sequences are SQVTM and ANQGSEA. DNA for the CDR3: TGCAGCGTTGAACAGCAGGGTCCAACCTCTGGGGCCAACGTCCTGACTTTC. It specifies CSVEQQGPTSGANVLTF.

This rearrangement joins TRBV29-1 to TRBJ2-5; TRBD1 might be the D (6 bases). CDR1 and CDR2 from the germline V gene are SQVTM and ANQGSEA. The V and J ends lost 7 bases and 7 bases respectively, with 25 bases between them. The CDR3 runs 15 residues. The CDR3 DNA reads as TGCAGCGCCGGGGCGGTGGCGACAGGTCCTGGGACCCAGTACTTC. Its translation is CSAGAVATGPGTQYF.

CDR3 residues: CASSPSYSRTGRRTGELFF. The CDR3 DNA reads as TGTGCCAGCAGCCCGAGTTATAGTAGGACAGGGCGCCGCACCGGGGAGCTGTTTTTT. The J gene is TRBJ2-2, the V gene TRBV5-8; 8 positions match TRBD1. Germline V gives CDR1 SGHTS, CDR2 YDEGEE. Trimming at V came to 4 bases and at J to 4 bases, leaving 18 bases not matched to a gene. The CDR3 runs to 19 residues.

This chain connects TRBV27 to TRBJ1-1; TRBD1 agrees at 7 bases. Germline values: CDR1 MNHEY, CDR2 SMNVEV (reference sequence). The CDR3 runs 14 residues. J gave up 3 bases and V 3 bases, and 4 bases lay outside the gene matches. CDR3 protein: CASSFPDRDTEAFF. The CDR3 nucleotides are TGTGCCAGCAGTTTCCCCGACAGGGACACTGAAGCTTTCTTT.

The chain has TRBV4-1 and TRBJ2-5; D might be TRBD1 or TRBD2, each matching 5 bases. Germline CDR1 and CDR2: MGHRA and YSYEKL. This CDR3 contains 13 residues. Between the trimmed V and J ends, which lost 4 bases and 13 bases, there was a span of 19 bases. CDR3 bases: TGCGCCAGCAGCCCGGGACCCTCATATCCCGGGTACTTC. Its protein product is CASSPGPSYPGYF.

The gene calls are TRBV4-1 and TRBJ2-3; 7 bases align to TRBD1. This CDR3 has 17 amino acids. V lost 0 bases, J lost 1 base, and 7 bases stayed unmatched. The germline CDR1 and CDR2 sequences are MGHRA and YSYEKL. The CDR3 DNA reads TGCGCCAGCAGCCAAGAGGGGACAGTTAGGGGCACAGATACGCAGTATTTT. Protein: CASSQEGTVRGTDTQYF.

The V call is TRBV11-3, the J call TRBJ2-2, with 12 nucleotides matching TRBD2. Per germline, CDR1 SGHNT and CDR2 YENEEA. The length of the CDR3 is 16 residues. The trim removed 4 bases at V and 7 bases at J, leaving 7 bases unmatched. The CDR3 reads CASSSRLAGVDGELFF. The CDR3 DNA is TGTGCCAGCAGCTCTCGACTAGCGGGAGTCGACGGGGAGCTGTTTTTT.

V and J are TRBV6-5 and TRBJ1-1; D not resolved. Germline CDR1 MNHEY, CDR2 SVGAGI. This CDR3 has 14 amino acids. V gave up 7 bases and J gave up 1 base, with 13 bases separating them. CDR3 nucleotide sequence: TGTGCCAGCATTGACCCGTCGGAGAACACTGAAGCTTTCTTT. It yields the protein CASIDPSENTEAFF.